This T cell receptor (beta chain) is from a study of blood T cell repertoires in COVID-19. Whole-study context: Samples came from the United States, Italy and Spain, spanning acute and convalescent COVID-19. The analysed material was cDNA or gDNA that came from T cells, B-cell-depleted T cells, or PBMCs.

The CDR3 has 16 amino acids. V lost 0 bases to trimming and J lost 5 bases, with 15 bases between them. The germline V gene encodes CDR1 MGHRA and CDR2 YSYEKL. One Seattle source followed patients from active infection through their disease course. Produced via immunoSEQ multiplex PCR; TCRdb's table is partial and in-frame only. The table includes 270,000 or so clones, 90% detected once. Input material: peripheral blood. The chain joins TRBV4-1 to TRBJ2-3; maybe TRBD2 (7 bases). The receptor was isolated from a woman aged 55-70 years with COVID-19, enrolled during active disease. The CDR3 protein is CASSQDPGGRQDTQYF. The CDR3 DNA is TGCGCCAGCAGCCAAGATCCGGGGGGCAGACAAGATACGCAGTATTTT.